Presented here are 7 T cell receptor beta chains from one specimen sequenced in a study of blood T cells in healthy people across ages. A J-beta primer mix and a sample-barcoded 5' primer were used in a second PCR of roughly 6 to 11 cycles. TCRdb re-called the 5' RACE reads through MiXCR, storing one row per CDR3 protein. The table records 1.5 million to 2 million distinct CDR3 sequences, around half of them present only once. The sequenced material came from blood. These receptors were obtained from a woman aged 40 to 49 in good health.

This clonotype was seen just once. This chain uses TRBV6-2 or TRBV6-3 with TRBJ2-7; 9 nucleotides line up with TRBD1. Germline CDR1 is MNHEY and CDR2 is SVGEGT. The CDR3 consists of 13 residues. V lost 9 bases and J lost 6; bases outside the gene matches: 9. This CDR3 is CASRGQGLAEQYF. In DNA, the CDR3 is TGTGCCAGTCGAGGACAGGGGTTGGCCGAGCAGTACTTC.

The chain links TRBV20-1 to TRBJ2-7; 9 bases map to TRBD1. Germline V gene sequence: CDR1 DFQATT, CDR2 SNEGSKA (reference sequence). With 6 bases clipped from V and 0 bases from J, the junction kept 6 bases outside the gene matches. The CDR3 length is 14 residues. The CDR3 is CSARDRDSSYEQYF. Written as DNA, the CDR3 is TGCAGTGCGCGGGACAGGGATAGCTCCTACGAGCAGTACTTC.

This clonotype was counted once. The CDR3 is CASSFRSRNEKLFF. Here the CDR3 DNA reads TGCGCCAGCAGCTTTCGCTCCCGTAATGAAAAACTGTTTTTT. The V call is TRBV5-1, the J call TRBJ1-4, with no clear D. Germline V gene sequence: CDR1 SGHRS, CDR2 YFSETQ. The CDR3 covers 14 residues. With 2 bases removed from V and 4 bases from J, the gap between germline ends came to 9 bases.

This clonotype was detected a few times. This chain joins TRBV28 and TRBJ1-2; possible D gene TRBD1, 5 bases. The V gene's germline CDR1 is MDHEN and CDR2 SYDVKM. V lost 6 bases to trimming and J lost 4 bases, with 21 bases between them. This CDR3 spans 16 amino acids. The CDR3 sequence is CASSSPGTASLYGYTF. In DNA form, the CDR3 reads TGTGCCAGCAGCTCACCGGGGACGGCCTCGCTCTATGGCTACACCTTC.

J is TRBJ1-4 and V is TRBV4-2; perhaps TRBD1 as D (5 bases). Germline V gene data show CDR1 as LGHNA and CDR2 as YNFKEQ. V was clipped by 0 bases and J by 3 bases, with 14 bases between them. CDR3 length: 17 amino acids. The CDR3 nucleotides read TGTGCCAGCAGCCAAGAGGGGGGAGGGCGAGCTAATGAAAAACTGTTTTTT. Protein sequence: CASSQEGGGRANEKLFF.

The V and J genes are TRBV4-3 and TRBJ2-3; TRBD1 matches 11 bases. Trimming took 0 bases from V and 4 from J; bases not matched to a gene: 6. Germline CDR1 and CDR2: LGHNA and YSLEER. The CDR3 runs 17 residues. This CDR3 reads CASSQDPAGQGADTQYF. CDR3 DNA sequence: TGCGCCAGCAGCCAAGATCCGGCGGGACAGGGGGCAGATACGCAGTATTTT.

The chain has TRBV29-1 and TRBJ1-1, with 9 positions matching TRBD1. The CDR3 covers 14 residues. Germline CDR1 reads SQVTM; CDR2 reads ANQGSEA. Trimming took 6 bases from V and 5 from J; bases not matched to a gene: 10. CDR3: CSVRPGTGNTEAFF. The DNA for the CDR3 is TGCAGCGTACGTCCGGGGACAGGGAATACTGAAGCTTTCTTT. The variable domain in full, completed from reference TRBV29-1 and TRBJ1-1, reads SAVISQKPSRDICQRGTSLTIQCQVDSQVTMMFWYRQQPGQSLTLIATANQGSEATYESGFVIDKFPISRPNLTFSTLTVSNMSPEDSSIYLCSVRPGTGNTEAFFGQGTRLTVV.